The TCR beta chain under discussion was sequenced for a study of T cell responses to AZD1222 COVID-19 vaccine. Study-level points and caveats: Within unmutated variant regions lay the reported targets of nearly half of spike-specific TCRs. At baseline, seropositivity was found in only a handful of AZD1222 recipients. The study found vaccine-associated CD4 TCRs spanning spike, dominant at 160-218 and 743-854.

The CDR3 contains 13 residues. V gave up 2 bases and J gave up 5 bases, with 9 bases separating them. Repertoires were generated with immunoSEQ multiplex PCR, while TCRdb's copy carries only in-frame clones and drops some. The sample lists 110,000 to 150,000 clones, roughly 93% seen once, with over 4% in the top ten. Turning to this clone: Antigen specificity is unknown.

Specimen: peripheral blood, collected on day 0 of AZD1222 vaccination. This sequence originates from an adult in good health. This chain joins TRBV12-3 or TRBV12-4 and TRBJ1-1; D is ambiguous. The CDR3 loop is CASSLRQKTEAFF. The CDR3 region has the DNA TGTGCCAGCAGTTTACGGCAAAAAACTGAAGCTTTCTTT.